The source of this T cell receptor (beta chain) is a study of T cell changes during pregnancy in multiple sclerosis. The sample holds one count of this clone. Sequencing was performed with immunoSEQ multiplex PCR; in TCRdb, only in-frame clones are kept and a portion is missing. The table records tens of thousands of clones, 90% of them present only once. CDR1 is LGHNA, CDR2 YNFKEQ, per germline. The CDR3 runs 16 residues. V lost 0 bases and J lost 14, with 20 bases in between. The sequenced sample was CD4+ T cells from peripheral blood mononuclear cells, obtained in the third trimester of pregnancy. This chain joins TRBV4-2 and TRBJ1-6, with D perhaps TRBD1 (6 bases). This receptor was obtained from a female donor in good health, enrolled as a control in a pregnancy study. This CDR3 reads CASSQDQSGALLTLHF. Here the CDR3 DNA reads TGTGCCAGCAGCCAAGATCAGTCAGGGGCCCTTTTAACCCTCCACTTT.